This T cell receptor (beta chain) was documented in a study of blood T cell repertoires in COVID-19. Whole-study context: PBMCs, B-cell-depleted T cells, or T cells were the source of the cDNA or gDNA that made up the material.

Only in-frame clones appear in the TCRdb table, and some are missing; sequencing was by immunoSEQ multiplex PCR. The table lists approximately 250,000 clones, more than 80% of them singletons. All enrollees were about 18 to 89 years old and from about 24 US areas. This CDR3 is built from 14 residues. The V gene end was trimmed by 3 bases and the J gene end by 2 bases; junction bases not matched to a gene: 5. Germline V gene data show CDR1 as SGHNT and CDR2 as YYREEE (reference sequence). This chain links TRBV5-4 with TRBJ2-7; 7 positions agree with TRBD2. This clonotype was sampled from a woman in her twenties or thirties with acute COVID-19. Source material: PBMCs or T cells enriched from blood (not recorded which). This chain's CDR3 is CASSSGGRTYEQYF. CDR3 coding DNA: TGTGCCAGCAGCTCGGGAGGACGAACCTACGAGCAGTACTTC.